The clone carrying this T cell receptor beta chain occurred once. Primers for the PCR totalled 60 Vbeta and 13 Jbeta. Here immunoSEQ multiplex PCR was the method, and the copy in TCRdb shows in-frame clones only, minus some. The sample gives approximately 120,000 clones, around 82% of which show up once; approximately 10% is in the top ten. The data were taken from a study of cytomegalovirus exposure and HLA in healthy donors. Germline trimming cut 3 bases from V and 7 bases from J; bases unmatched to any gene: 11. CDR3 length: 15 amino acids. Per the germline V gene, CDR1 is LNHDA and CDR2 is SQIVND (reference sequence).

The sample was PBMCs. This chain joins TRBV19 and TRBJ2-7; 8 bases are a match to TRBD2. The sequence was obtained from a man aged 30 to 45 in good health and CMV-seropositive. The CDR3 region is CASSIPGGATGEQYF. Here the CDR3 DNA reads TGTGCCAGTAGTATCCCGGGAGGGGCCACCGGGGAGCAGTACTTC.